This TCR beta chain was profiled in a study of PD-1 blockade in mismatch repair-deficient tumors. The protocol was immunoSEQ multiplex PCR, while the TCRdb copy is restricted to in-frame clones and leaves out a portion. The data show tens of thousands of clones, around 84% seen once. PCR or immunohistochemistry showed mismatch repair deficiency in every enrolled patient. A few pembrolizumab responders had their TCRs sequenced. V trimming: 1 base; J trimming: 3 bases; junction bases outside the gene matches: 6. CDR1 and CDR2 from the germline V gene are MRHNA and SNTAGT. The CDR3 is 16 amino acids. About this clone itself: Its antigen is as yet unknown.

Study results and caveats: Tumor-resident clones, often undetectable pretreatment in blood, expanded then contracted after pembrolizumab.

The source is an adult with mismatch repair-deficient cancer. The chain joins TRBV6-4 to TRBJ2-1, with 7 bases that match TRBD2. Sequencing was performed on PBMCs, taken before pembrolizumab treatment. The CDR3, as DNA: TGTGCCAGCAGTGACTTTACTAGCGTGAACTACAATGAGCAGTTCTTC. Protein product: CASSDFTSVNYNEQFF.